These 2 T cell receptor beta chains came from one sample sequenced in a study of blood T cell repertoires in COVID-19. Some clones are missing from TCRdb's copy, which holds only in-frame ones; the method was immunoSEQ multiplex PCR. The sample shows approximately 500,000 clones, 85% to 90% of them seen only once. What was sequenced was peripheral blood. The source is a woman aged 45-59 years with COVID-19, enrolled during active disease.

The J gene is TRBJ1-2, the V gene TRBV19; the D is unclear. The germline V gene has CDR1 LNHDA and CDR2 SQIVND (reference sequence). The ends were cut back, 2 bases at V and 6 bases at J, with 7 bases in the middle. The CDR3 loop spans 12 amino acids. CDR3 in DNA: TGTGCCAGTAGTATAAGCGGGAATGGCTACACCTTC. Encoded protein: CASSISGNGYTF.

J is TRBJ1-2 and V is TRBV5-6; no clear D gene. The CDR3 totals 14 residues. Germline V gene lookup returns CDR1 SGHDT and CDR2 YYEEEE. V gave up 4 bases and J gave up 2 bases, with 12 bases separating them. In DNA, the CDR3 is TGTGCCAGCAGCCCCCCCTCGGGGAACTATGGCTACACCTTC. Residues: CASSPPSGNYGYTF.